This TCR beta chain was retrieved from a study of CD8+ T cells in alopecia areata. Study overall: Skin from roughly 6-12-month-old C3H/HeJ graft donors with spontaneous alopecia went to approximately 6-11-week-old female C3H/HeJ mice.

The authors extracted RNA and reverse transcribed it into cDNA as the sequencing template. TCRdb's copy holds only in-frame clones and misses some; the assay was immunoSEQ multiplex PCR. The sample lists over 250,000 clones, none appearing once, the ten largest making up 0.9% to 1.5%. As concerns this clone: Antigen specificity is unknown. Gene names denote mouse genes. The read stops 4 residues short of the end of the CDR3; the missing end is completed from the germline J gene.

Pooled cutaneous lymph node cells were sorted using CD4, CD8alpha, NKG2D, NKG2ACE and other markers. Germline CDR1 and CDR2: NNHDY and SYVADS. This CDR3 comprises 15 residues. Findings of the study overall: Sequence data from scalp samples additionally include resident alphabeta T cells of normal skin. Higher clonality was seen in lesional scalp than in normal scalp, especially in alopecia totalis/universalis. Possibly because of HLA-related factors, TCR sharing was less clear across patients than in mice.

Sequences were obtained from CD4+ T cells sorted from a lymph node. The clonotype originates from a C3H/HeJ mouse with alopecia areata. Mice of this strain are of MHC haplotype H2-k. The rearrangement uses TRBV13-3 and TRBJ2-5; the D gene is possibly TRBD2 (6 bases). CDR3 bases read: TGTGCCAGCAGTGCTCTCCCTGGGGAGGGGGAC. Amino acids: CASSALPGEGD. The entire CDR3 is CASSALPGEGDTQYF.